One and the same sample provided the 19 T cell receptor beta chains below, sequenced in a study of OX40 agonist ivuxolimab in advanced cancers. Libraries were prepared by immunoSEQ multiplex PCR; TCRdb keeps only in-frame clonotypes and omits some of them. The sample yields tens of thousands of clones, around four fifths seen once. The sequenced sample was CD4+ or CD8+ T cells sorted from blood, obtained in a trial of the OX40 agonist ivuxolimab. Source of these receptors: an adult with an advanced solid tumor such as melanoma, head and neck, liver or kidney cancer.

The rearrangement links TRBV7-9 to TRBJ1-1; perhaps TRBD1 as D (5 bases). Germline CDR1 and CDR2: SEHNR and FQNEAQ (reference sequence). V dropped 4 bases and J dropped 5 bases, with 11 bases sitting between them. The CDR3 is 13 residues long. The CDR3 nucleotides read TGTGCCAGCAGCTATGGGACGAGGACTGAAGCTTTCTTT. It encodes CASSYGTRTEAFF.

This clone was recorded only once. This sample also contains other DNA sequences that code for the same CDR3. The genes are TRBV7-2 and TRBJ2-5, with TRBD2 identical over 9 bases. CDR3 length equals 14 residues. V lost 2 bases, J lost 5 bases, and 3 bases stayed unmatched. Germline V gives CDR1 SGHTA, CDR2 FQGNSA. This CDR3 reads CASSLLAGRETQYF. In nucleotides, the CDR3 is TGTGCCAGCAGCTTACTAGCGGGGCGTGAGACCCAGTACTTC.

The chain links TRBV6-5 to TRBJ2-3; D not certain. The CDR3 totals 14 residues. Trimming stripped 4 bases from V and 6 bases from J, with 14 bases between. Germline V CDR1 and CDR2: MNHEY, SVGAGI. The CDR3 coding sequence is TGTGCCAGCAGTTCCCTAGAGAGCTGGGATACGCAGTATTTT. Translation gives CASSSLESWDTQYF.

Only one count was recorded for this clone. The rearrangement uses TRBV7-9 and TRBJ2-7; D uncertain. The V end lost 4 bases, the J end lost 4 bases, and 8 bases lay between the germline ends. Germline values: CDR1 SEHNR, CDR2 FQNEAQ (reference sequence). The CDR3 is 12 amino acids. The CDR3 nucleotides read TGTGCCAGCAGCTCTACTGGTTACGAGCAGTACTTC. It specifies CASSSTGYEQYF.

V and J are TRBV30 and TRBJ1-5; no definite D call. Germline V CDR1 and CDR2: GTSNPN, SVGIG (reference sequence). V lost 1 base, J lost 0 bases, and 10 bases lay in between. The CDR3 spans 15 residues. Written as DNA, the CDR3 is TGTGCCTGGAGTGAGTCCAGATATAGCAATCAGCCCCAGCATTTT. Protein: CAWSESRYSNQPQHF.

The chain combines TRBV19 with TRBJ1-1, with TRBD1 identical over 9 bases. Germline CDR1 and CDR2: LNHDA and SQIVND (reference sequence). The CDR3 has 13 amino acids. The V and J ends lost 5 bases and 7 bases, in that order; junction bases with no gene match: 5. The CDR3 region is CASSVTGGGEAFF. The CDR3, as DNA: TGTGCCAGTAGTGTCACAGGGGGCGGTGAAGCTTTCTTT.

This clone appeared once. This sequence joins TRBV5-5 and TRBJ2-1, with D uncertain. Trimming pared 0 bases from V and 4 bases from J, leaving 5 bases between. Per the germline V gene, CDR1 is SGHKS and CDR2 is YYEKEE (reference sequence). This CDR3 spans 13 amino acids. This CDR3 reads CASSLVGYNEQFF. In DNA form, the CDR3 reads TGTGCCAGCAGCTTGGTGGGTTACAATGAGCAGTTCTTC.

CDR3 nucleotide sequence: TGCGCCAGCAGTTCCGGGACGGTGGAATCTGGAAACACCATATATTTT. Protein sequence: CASSSGTVESGNTIYF. This chain links TRBV5-1 with TRBJ1-3; tentatively, D is TRBD1 (5 bases). The ends were cut back, 5 bases at V and 1 base at J, with 16 bases in the middle. This CDR3 has 16 amino acids. Germline V gene lookup returns CDR1 SGHRS and CDR2 YFSETQ.

The count of this clone is one. The rearrangement uses TRBV28 and TRBJ1-5; 7 nucleotides align to TRBD1. Trimming took 6 bases from V and 1 from J; bases not matched to a gene: 3. The germline gives CDR1 MDHEN, CDR2 SYDVKM. The length of the CDR3 is 14 residues. Written as DNA, the CDR3 is TGTGCCAGCAGCTGGGGACAGAGCAATCAGCCCCAGCATTTT. This encodes CASSWGQSNQPQHF.

This clone was observed a handful of times. The CDR3 sequence: CSALGLTSGGSSYNEQFF. CDR3 nucleotide sequence: TGCAGCGCCCTGGGTCTGACTAGCGGGGGTAGCTCCTACAATGAGCAGTTCTTC. The V gene is TRBV29-1, the J gene TRBJ2-1; TRBD2 matches 12 bases. Germline V lookup: CDR1 SQVTM, CDR2 ANQGSEA. Germline trimming cut 7 bases from V and 0 bases from J; bases unmatched to any gene: 13. The CDR3 spans 18 residues.

V and J are TRBV5-6 and TRBJ1-3; tentative D call: TRBD1 (5 bases). CDR3 length: 15 amino acids. Trimming pared 1 base from V and 0 bases from J, leaving 8 bases between. Germline CDR1 and CDR2: SGHDT and YYEEEE. The CDR3 spells CASSLIQDSGNTIYF. The DNA of the CDR3 is TGTGCCAGCAGCTTGATACAGGACTCTGGAAACACCATATATTTT.

Comments on this clone: One end of the junction fails to match germline, which may point to a read error. The J gene is TRBJ2-3, the V gene TRBV7-7; D remains unclear. Germline V gene sequence: CDR1 SSHAT, CDR2 FNYEAQ (reference sequence). The CDR3 covers 13 residues. The CDR3 DNA is TGTGCTAGCAGCTTTTCGAACACAGATACGCAGTATTTT. Its translation is CASSFSNTDTQYF.

The V and J genes are TRBV13 and TRBJ2-7; D is uncertain. The CDR3 consists of 13 residues. V was trimmed by 7 bases and J by 6 bases, leaving 16 bases between them. Germline V gene lookup returns CDR1 PRHDT and CDR2 FYEKMQ (reference sequence). CDR3 nucleotides: TGTGCCAGCAAGAACAAGGGCGTTGGCGAGCAGTACTTC. Translating it yields CASKNKGVGEQYF.

V is TRBV7-6 and J is TRBJ1-4; TRBD1 might be the D (5 bases). This CDR3 has 14 residues. Trimming took off 8 bases at V and 0 bases at J, with 10 bases between the two ends. The germline CDR1 and CDR2 sequences are SGHVS and FNYEAQ. The CDR3 here is CASGGGATNEKLFF. The CDR3 nucleotides read TGTGCCAGCGGTGGGGGTGCAACTAATGAAAAACTGTTTTTT.

In this sample, this clone turned up once. This rearrangement joins TRBV9 to TRBJ2-5; 14 bases align to TRBD2. The CDR3 is 18 residues long. Trimming at V came to 3 bases and at J to 5 bases, leaving 12 bases not matched to a gene. Germline V CDR1 and CDR2: SGDLS, YYNGEE. CDR3 DNA: TGTGCCAGCAGCGCCTCCTTGGGACTAGCGGGAGAGAGGGAGACCCAGTACTTC. Translating it yields CASSASLGLAGERETQYF.

V is TRBV11-3 and J is TRBJ2-1; the match to TRBD2 covers 9 bases. The CDR3 has 15 amino acids. Germline trimming cut 5 bases from V and 6 bases from J; bases unmatched to any gene: 8. Germline assignment: CDR1 SGHNT and CDR2 YENEEA. The CDR3 DNA reads TGTGCCAGCAGCCGGCTAGCGGGGAGGGGCAATGAGCAGTTCTTC. It yields the protein CASSRLAGRGNEQFF.

The chain combines TRBV19 with TRBJ1-1; TRBD1 matches at 7 bases. CDR1 is LNHDA and CDR2 is SQIVND in the germline V gene (reference sequence). The CDR3 loop spans 14 amino acids. Unmatched junction bases numbered 5, after V lost 6 bases and J lost 1 base. The CDR3 is CASRQGLGNTEAFF. CDR3 sequence (DNA): TGTGCCAGTAGACAGGGGTTGGGGAACACTGAAGCTTTCTTT.

As regards this clone: The sample holds other DNA sequences that translate to the same CDR3. This chain joins TRBV19 and TRBJ2-7; no reliable D call. V lost 5 bases and J 2 bases, leaving 10 bases between the germline ends. Germline values: CDR1 LNHDA, CDR2 SQIVND (reference sequence). This CDR3 has 13 amino acids. In DNA, the CDR3 is TGTGCCAGTAGTTCTGATGGCGCCTACGAGCAGTACTTC. This gives the protein CASSSDGAYEQYF.

The CDR3, as DNA: TGTGCCAGCAGCAGACTTTCGAACCCCCTCCACTTT. Residues: CASSRLSNPLHF. V usage is TRBV5-4 and J usage is TRBJ1-6; no clear D. Germline CDR1 SGHNT, CDR2 YYREEE (reference sequence). The ends were cut back, 4 bases at V and 13 bases at J, with 12 bases in the middle. The CDR3 is 12 amino acids.